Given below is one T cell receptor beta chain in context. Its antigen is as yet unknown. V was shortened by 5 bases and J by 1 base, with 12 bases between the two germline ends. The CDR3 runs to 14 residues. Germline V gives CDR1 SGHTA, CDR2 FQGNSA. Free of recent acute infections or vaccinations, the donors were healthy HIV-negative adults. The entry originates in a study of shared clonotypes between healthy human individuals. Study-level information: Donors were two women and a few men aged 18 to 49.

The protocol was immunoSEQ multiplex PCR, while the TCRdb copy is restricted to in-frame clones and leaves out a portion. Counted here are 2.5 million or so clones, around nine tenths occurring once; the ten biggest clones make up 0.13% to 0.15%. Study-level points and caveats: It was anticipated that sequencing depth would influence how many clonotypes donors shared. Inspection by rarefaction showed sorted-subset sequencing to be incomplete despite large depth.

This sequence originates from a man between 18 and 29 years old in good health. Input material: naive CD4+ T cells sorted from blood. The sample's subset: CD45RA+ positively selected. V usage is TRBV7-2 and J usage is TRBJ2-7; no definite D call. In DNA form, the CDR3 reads TGTGCCAGCAGCCCGGGCGTGGGGTCCTACGAGCAGTACTTC. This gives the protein CASSPGVGSYEQYF.